This TCR beta chain stems from a study of neurological immune-mediated disorders. Findings and caveats of the study: The study found no CDR3 amino acid sequences shared by expanded clones across subjects, suggesting private repertoires in all groups.

Unsorted libraries were prepared from 2 million PBMCs held at -80 C. Ten or more counts support this clonotype. Its matching antigen is unknown. Every sequencing run produced over 190 million TCR-beta sequences that came from 15-18 subjects. TCRdb processed the 5' RACE reads anew with MiXCR; each CDR3 protein has one entry. Found here are 35,000 to 40,000 distinct CDR3 sequences, nearly 7.5% of them singletons; the top ten hold around 4%. The clonotype was recovered from a middle-aged woman in good health. The sequenced sample consisted of PBMCs.

The CDR3 protein is CAIQTGGTQYF. The CDR3 DNA is TGTGCCATCCAGACAGGGGGAACGCAGTATTTT. The chain couples TRBV10-3 to TRBJ2-3, with 9 bases identical to TRBD1. J lost 9 bases, V lost 8 bases, and 3 bases had no gene match. This CDR3 is 11 amino acids long. Germline V lookup: CDR1 ENHRY, CDR2 SYGVKD.